This T cell receptor (beta chain) was identified in a study of T-cell memory formation after mild COVID-19. Study-wide results and limits: The study found balanced CD4/CD8 in clones contracting day 15 to 85 and a CD4+ lean in later expanders.

TCRdb reprocessed the 5' RACE reads via MiXCR and lists one record per CDR3 protein. The sample lists more than 150,000 distinct CDR3 sequences, under 14% seen once, with less than 4% in the top ten. This clonotype rates as medium-sized. Its antigen is unidentified. The sequencing input was PBMCs or a T cell subset sorted from them (not recorded which). This TCR was sampled from a man aged 18 to 29 who had mild COVID-19 (a few samples of this study predate the infection). Cell type and time point are not known.

CDR3 sequence: CSAPETSGANVLTF. The CDR3 coding sequence is TGCAGTGCCCCAGAGACCTCTGGGGCCAACGTCCTGACTTTC. The chain joins TRBV20-1 to TRBJ2-6; unclear D gene. Germline values: CDR1 DFQATT, CDR2 SNEGSKA (reference sequence). The CDR3 has 14 amino acids. V lost 6 bases, J lost 0 bases, and 9 bases lay in between.